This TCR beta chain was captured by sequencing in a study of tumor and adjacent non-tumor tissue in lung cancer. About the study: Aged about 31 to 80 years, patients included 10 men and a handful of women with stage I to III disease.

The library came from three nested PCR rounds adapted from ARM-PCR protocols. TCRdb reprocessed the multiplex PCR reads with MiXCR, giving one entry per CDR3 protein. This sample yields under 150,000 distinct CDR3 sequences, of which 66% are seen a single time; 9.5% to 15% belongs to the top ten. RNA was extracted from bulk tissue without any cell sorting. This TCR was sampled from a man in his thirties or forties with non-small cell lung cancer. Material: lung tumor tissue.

CDR3 sequence reads: CISIGASGTFSYNEQFF. The DNA for the CDR3 is TGCATTTCCATAGGTGCTAGCGGAACATTCTCCTACAATGAGCAGTTCTTC. The V and J genes are TRBV20-1 and TRBJ2-1, with 7 bases that match TRBD2. The CDR3 contains 17 residues. Germline V gene sequence: CDR1 DFQATT, CDR2 SNEGSKA (reference sequence).